This record covers a single TCR beta chain. This clonotype has more than one count but fewer than ten. No antigen is known for it. No base-level quality is on record; no much larger clone is a single base apart. Taken with the paper, the label for treatment or condition translates to: allogeneic hematopoietic cell transplantation with graft depleted of TCRalphabeta T cells and CD19 B cells. The children who served as transplant recipients had been given grafts of TCRalphabeta/CD19-depleted allogeneic hematopoietic cells. The source of the sample is a study of T-cell reconstitution after alpha-beta-depleted transplantation in children listed by TCRdb under 2016. Regarding the study in general: The study quantitatively tracked T-cell immune reconstitution after TCRalphabeta/CD19-depleted allogeneic hematopoietic cell transplantation in children using TCR repertoire profiling. Results the study describes overall, beyond this receptor: Hyperexpanded clone frequencies declined over subsequent months; after one year, T-cell counts and TCRbeta diversity were mostly attributed to newly produced T cells. In some patients, the high TCRbeta diversity seen at day 60 was put down to recipient T cells and intrathymic progenitors that had survived conditioning. The apparently early alphabetaT-cell count recovery about two months after transplant was reportedly dependent on only several hundred rapidly expanded clones derived from non-depleted graft cells.

Libraries were prepared through PCR. Instrument on record: Illumina HiSeq 2500. To normalize quantification of the TCRbeta repertoire, the TCR libraries were built with molecular barcoding that relied on unique molecular identifiers. TCRdb trimmed public reads at Q25 via fastp, called clones via MiXCR and kept in-frame beta chains. For every CDR3 protein sequence, its rows merge into one entry that carries the most common genes and DNA. The sample data list under 250,000 distinct CDR3 sequences, and around a sixth of these were observed just once. Of the sample, 43% falls within the top ten clones. In the germline V gene, CDR1 corresponds to SGHAT and CDR2 to FQNNGV. The cysteine opens and the phenylalanine closes a CDR3 of 12 amino acids. This entry keeps only the CDR3 DNA: 36 bases, framed from base 1. Germline trimming amounts to 5 bases on V and 12 bases on J, with 3 as the count of junction bases outside the gene matches.

This sequence was found in a male patient aged 2-9 years who had a stem cell transplant for acute lymphoblastic leukemia, so the T cells may come from the graft donor. The starting material was PBMCs, mostly from graft donor cells, obtained 360 days after TCRalphabeta/CD19-depleted stem cell transplant. The chain is encoded by TRBV11-2 joined to TRBJ2-2; 10 central nucleotides agree with TRBD1. The DNA reads TGTGCCAGCAGCCAGGACAGGGGGAAGCTGTTTTTT. This translates into CASSQDRGKLFF.